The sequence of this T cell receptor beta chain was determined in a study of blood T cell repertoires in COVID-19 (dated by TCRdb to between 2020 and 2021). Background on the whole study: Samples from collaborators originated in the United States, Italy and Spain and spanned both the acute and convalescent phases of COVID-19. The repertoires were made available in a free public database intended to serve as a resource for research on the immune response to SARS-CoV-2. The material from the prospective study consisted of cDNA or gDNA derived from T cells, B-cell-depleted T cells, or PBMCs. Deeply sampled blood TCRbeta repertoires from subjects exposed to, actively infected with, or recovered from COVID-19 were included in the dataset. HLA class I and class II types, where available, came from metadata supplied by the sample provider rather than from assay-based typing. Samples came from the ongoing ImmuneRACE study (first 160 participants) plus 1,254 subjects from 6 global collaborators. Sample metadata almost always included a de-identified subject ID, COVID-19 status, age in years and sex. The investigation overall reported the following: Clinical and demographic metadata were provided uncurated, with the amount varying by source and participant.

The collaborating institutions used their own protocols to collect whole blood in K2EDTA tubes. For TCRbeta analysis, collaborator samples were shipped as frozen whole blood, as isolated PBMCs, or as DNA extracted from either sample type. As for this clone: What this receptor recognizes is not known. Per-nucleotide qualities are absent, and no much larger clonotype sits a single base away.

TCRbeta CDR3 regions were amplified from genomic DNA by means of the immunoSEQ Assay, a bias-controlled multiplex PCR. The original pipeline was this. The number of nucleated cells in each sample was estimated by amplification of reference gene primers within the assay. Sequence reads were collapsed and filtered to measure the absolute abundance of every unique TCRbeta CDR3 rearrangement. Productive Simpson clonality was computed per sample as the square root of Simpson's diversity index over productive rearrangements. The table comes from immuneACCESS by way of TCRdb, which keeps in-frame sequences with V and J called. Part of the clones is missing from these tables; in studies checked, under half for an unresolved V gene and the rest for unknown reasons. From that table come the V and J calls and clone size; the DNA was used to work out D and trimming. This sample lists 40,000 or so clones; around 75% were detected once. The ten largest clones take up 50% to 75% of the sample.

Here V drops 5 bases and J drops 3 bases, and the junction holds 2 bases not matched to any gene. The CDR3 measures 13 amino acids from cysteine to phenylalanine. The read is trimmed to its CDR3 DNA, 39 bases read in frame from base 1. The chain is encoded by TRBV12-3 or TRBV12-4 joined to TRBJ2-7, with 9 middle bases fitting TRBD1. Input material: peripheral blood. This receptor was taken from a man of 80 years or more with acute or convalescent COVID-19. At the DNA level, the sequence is TGTGCCAGCAGTCGGGACAGGGTCTACGAGCAGTACTTC. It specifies CASSRDRVYEQYF.